Presented here are 28 T cell receptor beta chains from one specimen sequenced in a study of siplizumab effects on memory and regulatory T cells (dated by TCRdb to about 2019). The library was prepared using the immunoSEQ multiplex PCR assay. TCRdb took over this immuneACCESS table, retaining in-frame rearrangements with V and J assigned. Such tables are incomplete; in checked studies, under half of the missing clones stem from an unresolved V gene, and the remainder is unexplained. The sample yields approximately 94,000 clones; approximately 97% were counted once. The ten largest make up 0.025% to 0.035% of the sample. Material for sequencing was naive CD4+ T cells sorted from blood. The sample's cell subset or site label, decoded: unstimulated naive T cells. Every receptor here comes from a human donor in good health.

This sequence joins TRBV6-5 and TRBJ1-5; D uncertain. Trimming pared 6 bases from V and 8 bases from J, leaving 14 bases between. Looked up from germline, CDR1 is MNHEY and CDR2 is SVGAGI. The CDR3 extends over 13 amino acids. DNA of the CDR3: TGTGCCAGCAGAGGGTCCCTTAGGGAGCCCCAGCATTTT. As protein: CASRGSLREPQHF.

The J gene is TRBJ2-7, the V gene TRBV7-6, with 8 nucleotides matching TRBD1. Germline CDR1 is SGHVS and CDR2 is FNYEAQ. V trimming: 5 bases; J trimming: 4 bases; junction bases outside the gene matches: 4. This CDR3 contains 13 residues. Written as DNA, the CDR3 is TGTGCCAGCAGCCGACAGGGGCGTTACGAGCAGTACTTC. It translates to CASSRQGRYEQYF.

The chain employs TRBV30 and TRBJ2-1; D is ambiguous. The CDR3 extends over 13 amino acids. V was pared by 2 bases and J by 7 bases, with 12 bases between. Per germline, CDR1 GTSNPN and CDR2 SVGIG (reference sequence). The CDR3 DNA reads TGTGCCTGGAGTAGTTTAATGTGGAATGAGCAGTTCTTC. Translated: CAWSSLMWNEQFF.

The J gene is TRBJ1-4, the V gene TRBV6-1; 7 bases fit TRBD1. V lost 5 bases, J lost 5 bases, and 8 bases stayed unmatched. CDR3 length: 15 residues. Germline CDR1 and CDR2: MNHNS and SASEGT. The CDR3 nucleotides read TGTGCCAGCAGTAACCGGACAGGCGGGAATGAAAAACTGTTTTTT. Protein sequence: CASSNRTGGNEKLFF.

The chain has TRBV10-3 and TRBJ1-2, with D possibly being TRBD1 (6 bases). The CDR3 is 13 residues long. V shed 7 bases and J shed 3 bases, with 12 bases lying between them. Germline V lookup: CDR1 ENHRY, CDR2 SYGVKD. CDR3 DNA: TGTGCCATCAAGGGGGGGACGGACTATGGCTACACCTTC. This encodes CAIKGGTDYGYTF.

Only one count was recorded for this clone. This sequence joins TRBV7-3 and TRBJ1-2, with 9 bases lining up with TRBD1. The CDR3 has 14 residues. Germline V lookup: CDR1 SGHTA, CDR2 FQGTGA. The J segment lost 8 bases and the V segment lost 0 bases, leaving 4 bases of the junction unmatched. Written as DNA, the CDR3 is TGTGCCAGCAGCTTAACGGACGGGACAGGGGGCTACACCTTC. Its translation: CASSLTDGTGGYTF.

The chain joins TRBV7-7 to TRBJ2-3; D is possibly TRBD2 (5 bases). CDR1 and CDR2 from the germline V gene are SSHAT and FNYEAQ (reference sequence). V was trimmed by 1 base and J by 4 bases, leaving 15 bases between them. The CDR3 has 16 amino acids. The CDR3 region is CASSLGLPAFPDTQYF. The CDR3 region has the DNA TGTGCCAGCAGCTTAGGACTACCCGCCTTCCCAGATACGCAGTATTTT.

The V and J genes are TRBV19 and TRBJ1-2; the match to TRBD1 covers 8 bases. V lost 9 bases to trimming and J lost 6 bases; unmatched junction nucleotides: 9. The CDR3 has 13 amino acids. CDR1 and CDR2 (germline): LNHDA, SQIVND (reference sequence). The CDR3 protein is CASHDRQGNGYTF. The CDR3 nucleotides are TGTGCCAGCCACGATCGACAGGGGAATGGCTACACCTTC.

The DNA for the CDR3 is TGTGCCACCAGCTTCCCAGGGGGGAACACTGAAGCTTTCTTT. Translating gives CATSFPGGNTEAFF. The chain employs TRBV15 and TRBJ1-1; 7 bases map to TRBD1. Trimming took 5 bases from V and 1 from J; bases not matched to a gene: 4. This CDR3 has 14 residues. From germline, CDR1 is LNHNV and CDR2 YYDKDF (reference sequence). Supplemented by reference TRBV15 and TRBJ1-1, the full variable domain reads DAMVIQNPRYQVTQFGKPVTLSCSQTLNHNVMYWYQQKSSQAPKLLFHYYDKDFNNEADTPDNFQSRRPNTSFCFLDIRSPGLGDTAMYLCATSFPGGNTEAFFGQGTRLTVV.

The chain recombines TRBV10-3 with TRBJ2-2; a possible D gene is TRBD2 (6 bases). V lost 6 bases and J lost 0, with 14 bases in between. The V gene's germline CDR1 is ENHRY and CDR2 SYGVKD. The CDR3 consists of 16 residues. For the CDR3, the DNA is TGTGCCATCAGGGAAAGACTAGATCCGAACACCGGGGAGCTGTTTTTT. Its translation: CAIRERLDPNTGELFF.

The V and J genes are TRBV19 and TRBJ1-1; no clear D. Trimming removed 4 bases from V and 2 bases from J, with 17 bases in between. The CDR3 has 16 residues. Germline V gene sequence: CDR1 LNHDA, CDR2 SQIVND (reference sequence). CDR3 in DNA: TGTGCCAGTAGTACCCTCAGGCAGGCCTCTAACACTGAAGCTTTCTTT. Amino acids: CASSTLRQASNTEAFF. The entire variable domain, with the rest obtained from reference TRBV19 and TRBJ1-1, is as follows: DGGITQSPKYLFRKEGQNVTLSCEQNLNHDAMYWYRQDPGQGLRLIYYSQIVNDFQKGDIAEGYSVSREKKESFPLTVTSAQKNPTAFYLCASSTLRQASNTEAFFGQGTRLTVV.

This clone was counted a single time. The chain joins TRBV21-1 to TRBJ2-3; the table calls TRBD1, which could not be checked here. TRBV21-1 is labeled a pseudogene. The CDR3 is made up of 14 amino acids. Here the CDR3 reads CARGDNRRFMSQIF. As DNA, the CDR3 is TGTGCCAGAGGGGACAACCGACGCTTTATGTCGCAAATTTTT.

This chain links TRBV14 with TRBJ2-7; D is unresolved. The CDR3 has 17 amino acids. V was clipped by 0 bases and J by 3 bases, with 18 bases between them. CDR1 is SGHDN, CDR2 FVKESK, per germline. The chain's CDR3 is CASSQEGSGKKFYEQYF. DNA for the CDR3: TGTGCCAGCAGCCAAGAGGGCTCTGGGAAGAAGTTCTACGAGCAGTACTTC.

The V and J genes are TRBV10-3 and TRBJ2-5; D unresolved. This CDR3 has 11 amino acids. CDR1 and CDR2 from the germline V gene are ENHRY and SYGVKD. Between the trimmed V and J ends, which lost 6 bases and 1 base, there was a span of 3 bases. In nucleotides, the CDR3 is TGTGCCATCAGGATCCAAGAGACCCAGTACTTC. Translating gives CAIRIQETQYF.

The chain couples TRBV14 to TRBJ2-1; TRBD1 matches 9 bases. Per germline, CDR1 SGHDN and CDR2 FVKESK. The CDR3 contains 17 residues. V was clipped by 1 base and J by 2 bases; unmatched bases: 6. The CDR3 DNA is TGTGCCAGCAGCCAAGCCCTGGGACAGGGACCCTACAATGAGCAGTTCTTC. Translating it yields CASSQALGQGPYNEQFF.

The chain combines TRBV18 with TRBJ1-2; D not certain. The CDR3 consists of 13 residues. V was shortened by 0 bases and J by 4 bases, with 6 bases between the two germline ends. Looked up from germline, CDR1 is KGHSH and CDR2 is LQKENI. DNA of the CDR3: TGTGCCAGCTCACCACCCGGTCCCTATGGCTACACCTTC. This translates into CASSPPGPYGYTF.

The chain recombines TRBV5-5 with TRBJ2-1; D may be TRBD1 (5 bases). Germline V lookup: CDR1 SGHKS, CDR2 YYEKEE (reference sequence). The V gene lost 4 bases and the J gene lost 9 bases, with 8 bases spanning the gap. There are 11 residues in the CDR3. For the CDR3, the DNA is TGTGCCAGCAGCGGGGCTGGTGAGCAGTTCTTC. Translated: CASSGAGEQFF.

The chain recombines TRBV2 with TRBJ2-3, with D perhaps TRBD1 (5 bases). This CDR3 has 13 residues. The germline V gene has CDR1 SNHLY and CDR2 FYNNEI. The ends were cut back, 4 bases at V and 5 bases at J, with 10 bases in the middle. In nucleotides, the CDR3 is TGTGCCAGCAGTGGGGGTACAGGAGATACGCAGTATTTT. Its translation is CASSGGTGDTQYF.

The chain joins TRBV29-1 to TRBJ2-7; 7 nucleotides line up with TRBD1. This CDR3 is 12 amino acids long. The germline CDR1 and CDR2 sequences are SQVTM and ANQGSEA. The V segment lost 4 bases and the J segment 0 bases; nucleotides outside the gene matches: 0. CDR3 coding DNA: TGCAGCGTTGGACAGGGCTCCTACGAGCAGTACTTC. Residues: CSVGQGSYEQYF.

The chain carries TRBV6-6 and TRBJ2-2; D is undetermined. The germline V and J ends were trimmed by 2 bases and 10 bases, with 14 bases remaining between them. The CDR3 is 14 residues long. Germline assignment: CDR1 MNHNY and CDR2 SVGAGI (reference sequence). The CDR3 DNA sequence: TGTGCCAGCAGTTACGGGTTTTCCGGCGAGGAGCTGTTTTTT. Residues: CASSYGFSGEELFF.

V gene TRBV9 combines with J gene TRBJ1-2, with TRBD1 as a possible D gene (5 bases). The CDR3 extends over 16 amino acids. In germline, CDR1 is SGDLS, CDR2 YYNGEE. Trimming removed 0 bases at V and 7 bases at J, with 19 bases between. The CDR3 reads CASSVDADTWGGGYTF. DNA for the CDR3: TGTGCCAGCAGCGTAGACGCAGACACCTGGGGGGGTGGCTACACCTTC.

This chain joins TRBV6-5 and TRBJ2-2, with D perhaps matching TRBD1 (6 bases). Germline V CDR1 and CDR2: MNHEY, SVGAGI. The V end lost 6 bases, the J end lost 5 bases, and 16 bases lay between the germline ends. The CDR3 length is 15 residues. The CDR3 loop reads CASRRPTGTTGELFF. DNA for the CDR3: TGTGCCAGCAGACGACCTACAGGGACGACCGGGGAGCTGTTTTTT.

The chain couples TRBV19 to TRBJ2-5; 10 bases map to TRBD1. The CDR3 length is 14 residues. Germline CDR1 and CDR2: LNHDA and SQIVND (reference sequence). Trimming took 5 bases from V and 5 from J; bases not matched to a gene: 5. The DNA of the CDR3 is TGTGCCAGTAGTCTTCGACAGGGGGCTGAGACCCAGTACTTC. Translation gives CASSLRQGAETQYF.

The CDR3 DNA sequence: TGTGCCAGCAGTGAAGGTCGGGGTAGTTGGTATGGCTACACCTTC. Its protein product is CASSEGRGSWYGYTF. This chain uses TRBV6-1 with TRBJ1-2; D not resolved. The V end lost 1 base, the J end lost 5 bases, and 14 bases lay between the germline ends. This CDR3 spans 15 amino acids. Per germline, CDR1 MNHNS and CDR2 SASEGT.

The chain combines TRBV28 with TRBJ2-7; 9 bases map to TRBD2. Germline V gene lookup returns CDR1 MDHEN and CDR2 SYDVKM. There are 14 residues in the CDR3. The V gene end was trimmed by 6 bases and the J gene end by 4 bases; junction bases not matched to a gene: 7. The CDR3 spells CASRSSGGSYEQYF. CDR3 DNA sequence: TGTGCCAGCAGAAGTAGCGGGGGATCTTACGAGCAGTACTTC.

The chain couples TRBV7-8 to TRBJ2-1; 10 positions agree with TRBD2. Germline V gene sequence: CDR1 SGHVS, CDR2 FQNEAQ. The V and J ends lost 3 bases and 2 bases, in that order; junction bases with no gene match: 1. This CDR3 has 15 amino acids. Here the CDR3 reads CASSFLAGAYNEQFF. CDR3 coding DNA: TGTGCCAGCAGCTTTCTAGCGGGGGCCTACAATGAGCAGTTCTTC.

The rearrangement uses TRBV19 and TRBJ2-1; the match to TRBD1 covers 7 bases. This CDR3 region has 13 residues. CDR1 LNHDA and CDR2 SQIVND come from the germline V gene (reference sequence). The trim removed 5 bases at V and 7 bases at J, leaving 5 bases unmatched. The CDR3 nucleotides are TGTGCCAGTAGTGACACAGGGGTTAATGAGCAGTTCTTC. Its protein is CASSDTGVNEQFF.

The chain links TRBV4-1 to TRBJ2-2, with TRBD1 matching 9 bases. This CDR3 has 15 amino acids. Trimming removed 3 bases from V and 7 bases from J; junction bases left unmatched: 6. In germline, CDR1 is MGHRA, CDR2 YSYEKL. CDR3 region: CASSHGTGFVGELFF. The CDR3, as DNA: TGCGCCAGCAGCCACGGGACAGGGTTTGTCGGGGAGCTGTTTTTT.